Below, 8 T cell receptor beta chains from the same sample are listed, as sequenced in a study of blood T cell repertoires in COVID-19. Using immunoSEQ multiplex PCR, the repertoire was profiled, and TCRdb retains in-frame clones only, with some absent. The table includes 300,000 to 350,000 clones, approximately 88% detected once. Sequenced sample: PBMCs or T cells enriched from blood (not recorded which). These receptors originate from a man aged 25 to 40 who had recovered from COVID-19.

This clone has more than one count but fewer than ten. The chain is built from TRBV6-1 and TRBJ1-4, with D perhaps matching TRBD1 (5 bases). This CDR3 has 16 residues. Germline V gene lookup returns CDR1 MNHNS and CDR2 SASEGT. Trimming took off 0 bases at V and 5 bases at J, with 13 bases between the two ends. CDR3 protein: CASSEAPGGGNEKLFF. The CDR3 nucleotides are TGTGCCAGCAGTGAAGCCCCTGGGGGAGGGAATGAAAAACTGTTTTTT.

The genes are TRBV5-1 and TRBJ2-7, with D uncertain. Looked up from germline, CDR1 is SGHRS and CDR2 is YFSETQ. Trimming pared 3 bases from V and 5 bases from J, leaving 9 bases between. The CDR3 spans 12 residues. CDR3 bases: TGCGCCAGCAGCTCCTTAGCCCACGAGCAGTACTTC. This gives the protein CASSSLAHEQYF. The full variable domain, rest sourced from reference TRBV5-1 and TRBJ2-7, is KAGVTQTPRYLIKTRGQQVTLSCSPISGHRSVSWYQQTPGQGLQFLFEYFSETQRNKGNFPGRFSGRQFSNSRSEMNVSTLELGDSALYLCASSSLAHEQYFGPGTRLTVT.

The chain uses TRBV24-1 and TRBJ2-7, with TRBD1 matching over 10 bases. Germline V gene data show CDR1 as KGHDR and CDR2 as SFDVKD. Germline trimming cut 3 bases from V and 2 bases from J; bases unmatched to any gene: 6. The CDR3 sequence is 16 residues long. CDR3 sequence: CATSDGDRGHTYEQYF. The CDR3 DNA sequence: TGTGCCACCAGTGATGGCGACAGGGGGCACACCTACGAGCAGTACTTC.

The V and J genes are TRBV7-6 and TRBJ2-7; tentatively, D is TRBD1 (6 bases). The V gene's germline CDR1 is SGHVS and CDR2 FNYEAQ. V lost 1 base and J lost 3, with 16 bases in between. This CDR3 is 16 amino acids long. CDR3 bases: TGTGCCAGCAGCTTAGGAGGGACACCTAATATCTACGAGCAGTACTTC. Residues: CASSLGGTPNIYEQYF.

The rearrangement joins TRBV4-1 to TRBJ2-7, with a possible D match to TRBD1 (6 bases). Deletions cut 2 bases from V and 7 bases from J, with 18 bases between. The CDR3 has 15 residues. Looked up from germline, CDR1 is MGHRA and CDR2 is YSYEKL. CDR3 sequence: CASSQSLQGRTEQYF. In nucleotides, the CDR3 is TGCGCCAGCAGCCAATCTTTACAGGGCAGAACTGAGCAGTACTTC.

For this clone: Other DNA sequences of this sample code for an identical CDR3. This chain joins TRBV9 and TRBJ2-1; TRBD2 matches at 13 bases. The length of the CDR3 is 18 residues. V trimming: 3 bases; J trimming: 5 bases; junction bases outside the gene matches: 11. Germline values: CDR1 SGDLS, CDR2 YYNGEE. CDR3 in amino acids: CASSGGLRLAGGHNEQFF. CDR3 DNA sequence: TGTGCCAGCAGCGGGGGCCTCAGACTAGCGGGGGGCCACAATGAGCAGTTCTTC.

This chain connects TRBV5-4 to TRBJ1-5; the match to TRBD1 covers 9 bases. V lost 4 bases, J lost 6 bases, and 5 bases stayed unmatched. CDR3 length equals 14 residues. Germline CDR1 reads SGHNT; CDR2 reads YYREEE (reference sequence). The CDR3 DNA reads as TGTGCCAGCAGCCAGGACAGGGGTAGTCAGCCCCAGCATTTT. Residues: CASSQDRGSQPQHF.

The chain couples TRBV5-6 to TRBJ2-5, with D perhaps matching TRBD2 (5 bases). The CDR3 sequence is 14 residues long. Germline V gene lookup returns CDR1 SGHDT and CDR2 YYEEEE. Between the trimmed V and J ends, which lost 0 bases and 5 bases, there was a span of 11 bases. The CDR3 DNA follows: TGTGCCAGCAGCTTGGATCGAGGGATGGAGACCCAGTACTTC. It encodes CASSLDRGMETQYF.